A single sample is the source of the 4 T cell receptor beta chains below, sequenced in a study of T cell changes during pregnancy in multiple sclerosis. The protocol was immunoSEQ multiplex PCR, while the TCRdb copy is restricted to in-frame clones and leaves out a portion. There are roughly 80,000 clones in the sample; around 92% occur only once, and 2% to 3% lies in the top ten. This material consisted of peripheral blood, taken before pregnancy. Source of these receptors: a female donor with multiple sclerosis, enrolled in a pregnancy study.

J is TRBJ2-3 and V is TRBV18, with 8 bases identical to TRBD1. The V and J ends lost 3 bases and 3 bases, in that order; junction bases with no gene match: 5. Germline CDR1 reads KGHSH; CDR2 reads LQKENI. There are 15 residues in the CDR3. CDR3 protein: CASSPGTGTTDTQYF. CDR3 coding DNA: TGTGCCAGCTCACCTGGGACAGGAACTACAGATACGCAGTATTTT.

J is TRBJ1-3 and V is TRBV11-2; maybe TRBD1 (5 bases). The V gene's germline CDR1 is SGHAT and CDR2 FQNNGV. Trimming removed 2 bases from V and 2 bases from J, with 16 bases in between. This CDR3 has 17 amino acids. The DNA of the CDR3 is TGTGCCAGCAGCTTACTTCAGGGCCAGATTGCTGGAAACACCATATATTTT. It specifies CASSLLQGQIAGNTIYF.

The CDR3 DNA follows: TGTGCCAGCACCCATCGGGGAGATACGCAGTATTTT. Amino acid sequence: CASTHRGDTQYF. This chain uses TRBV11-2 with TRBJ2-3; TRBD2 might be the D (5 bases). This CDR3 region has 12 residues. The germline V gene has CDR1 SGHAT and CDR2 FQNNGV. Trimming stripped 7 bases from V and 5 bases from J, with 10 bases between.

The V gene is TRBV6-6, the J gene TRBJ2-7; TRBD2 agrees at 9 bases. The CDR3 covers 14 residues. The V gene end was trimmed by 2 bases and the J gene end by 10 bases; junction bases not matched to a gene: 9. Germline CDR1 is MNHNY and CDR2 is SVGAGI (reference sequence). DNA of the CDR3: TGTGCCAGCAGTTACGGGGTAGCGGGAGTGAATCAGTACTTC. This codes for CASSYGVAGVNQYF.